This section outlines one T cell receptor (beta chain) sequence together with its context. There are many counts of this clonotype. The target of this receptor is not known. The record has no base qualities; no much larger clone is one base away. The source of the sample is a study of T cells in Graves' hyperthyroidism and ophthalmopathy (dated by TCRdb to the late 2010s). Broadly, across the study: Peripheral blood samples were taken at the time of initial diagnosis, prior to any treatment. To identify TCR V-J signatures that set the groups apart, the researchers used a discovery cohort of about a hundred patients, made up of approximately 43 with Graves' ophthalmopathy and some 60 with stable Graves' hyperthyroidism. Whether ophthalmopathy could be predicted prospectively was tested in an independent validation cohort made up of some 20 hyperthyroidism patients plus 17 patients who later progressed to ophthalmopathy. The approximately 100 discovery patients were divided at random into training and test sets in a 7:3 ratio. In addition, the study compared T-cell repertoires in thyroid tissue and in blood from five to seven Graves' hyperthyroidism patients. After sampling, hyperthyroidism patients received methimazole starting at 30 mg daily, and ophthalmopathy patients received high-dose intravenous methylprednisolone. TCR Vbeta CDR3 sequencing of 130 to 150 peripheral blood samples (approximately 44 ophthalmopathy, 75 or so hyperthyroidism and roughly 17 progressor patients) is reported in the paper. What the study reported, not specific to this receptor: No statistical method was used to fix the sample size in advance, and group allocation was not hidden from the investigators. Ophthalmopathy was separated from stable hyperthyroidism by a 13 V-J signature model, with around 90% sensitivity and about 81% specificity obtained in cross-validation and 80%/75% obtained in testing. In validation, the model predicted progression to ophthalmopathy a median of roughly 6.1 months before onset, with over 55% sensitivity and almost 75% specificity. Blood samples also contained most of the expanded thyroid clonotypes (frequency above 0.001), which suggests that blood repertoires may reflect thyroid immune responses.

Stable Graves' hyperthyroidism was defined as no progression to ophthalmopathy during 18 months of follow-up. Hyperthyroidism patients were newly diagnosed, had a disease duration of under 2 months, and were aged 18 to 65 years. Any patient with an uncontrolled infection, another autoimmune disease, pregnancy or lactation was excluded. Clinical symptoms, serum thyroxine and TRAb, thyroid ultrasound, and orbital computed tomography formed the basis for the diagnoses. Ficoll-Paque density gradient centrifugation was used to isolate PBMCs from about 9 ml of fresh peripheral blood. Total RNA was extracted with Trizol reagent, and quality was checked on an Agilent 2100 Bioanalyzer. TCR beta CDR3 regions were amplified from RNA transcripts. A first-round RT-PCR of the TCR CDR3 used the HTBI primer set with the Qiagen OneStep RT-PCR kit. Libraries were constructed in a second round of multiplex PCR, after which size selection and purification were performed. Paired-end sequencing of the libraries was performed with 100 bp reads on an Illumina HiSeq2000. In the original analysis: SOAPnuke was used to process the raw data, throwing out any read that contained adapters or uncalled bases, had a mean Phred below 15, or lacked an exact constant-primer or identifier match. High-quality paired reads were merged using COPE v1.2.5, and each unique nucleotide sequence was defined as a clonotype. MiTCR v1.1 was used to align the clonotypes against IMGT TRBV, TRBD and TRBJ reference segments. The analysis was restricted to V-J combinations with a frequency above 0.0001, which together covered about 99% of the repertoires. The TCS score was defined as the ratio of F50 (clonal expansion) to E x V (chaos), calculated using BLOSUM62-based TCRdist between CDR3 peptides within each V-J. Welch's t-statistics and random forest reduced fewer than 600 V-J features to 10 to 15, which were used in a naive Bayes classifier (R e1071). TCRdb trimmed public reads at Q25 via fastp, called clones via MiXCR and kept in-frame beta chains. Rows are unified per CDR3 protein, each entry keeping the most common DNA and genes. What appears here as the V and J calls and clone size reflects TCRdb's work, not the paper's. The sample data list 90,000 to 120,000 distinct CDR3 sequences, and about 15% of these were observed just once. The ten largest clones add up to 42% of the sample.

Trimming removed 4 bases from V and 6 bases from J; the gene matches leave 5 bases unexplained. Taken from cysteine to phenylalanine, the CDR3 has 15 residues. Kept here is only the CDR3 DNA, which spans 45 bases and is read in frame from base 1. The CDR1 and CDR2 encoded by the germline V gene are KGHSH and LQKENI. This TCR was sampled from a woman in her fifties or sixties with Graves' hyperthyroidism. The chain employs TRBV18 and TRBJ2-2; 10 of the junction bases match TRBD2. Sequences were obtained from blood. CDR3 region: CASSLLAGVSGELFF. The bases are TGTGCCAGCTCACTCCTAGCGGGAGTCTCCGGGGAGCTGTTTTTT.